What follows are 17 T cell receptor beta chains derived from one specimen sequenced in a study of OX40 agonist ivuxolimab in advanced cancers. Only in-frame clones appear in the TCRdb table, and some are missing; sequencing was by immunoSEQ multiplex PCR. This sample has around 100,000 clones; approximately 87% occur once, and the top ten carry around 1.6%. This specimen was CD4+ or CD8+ T cells sorted from blood, taken in a trial of the OX40 agonist ivuxolimab. Receptor source: an adult with an advanced solid tumor such as melanoma, head and neck, liver or kidney cancer.

This chain joins TRBV29-1 and TRBJ2-4, with TRBD2 matching 7 bases. With V trimmed by 0 bases and J by 8 bases, 10 bases remained unmatched. Germline lookup yields CDR1 SQVTM and CDR2 ANQGSEA. This CDR3 is 15 amino acids long. The CDR3, as DNA: TGCAGCGTTGAAGATCAAGAACCGGGGAGGGACATTCAGTACTTC. Amino acid sequence: CSVEDQEPGRDIQYF.

This clone was observed a single time. V and J are TRBV5-1 and TRBJ2-5; TRBD2 aligns across 9 bases. V shed 3 bases and J 4 bases; nucleotides not matched to a gene: 4. CDR1 is SGHRS, CDR2 YFSETQ, per germline. This CDR3 contains 14 residues. The CDR3 is CASSSALAGETQYF. CDR3 bases: TGCGCCAGCAGCTCCGCACTAGCGGGAGAGACCCAGTACTTC. The full variable domain, in which reference TRBV5-1 and TRBJ2-5 provide the parts outside the CDR3, is KAGVTQTPRYLIKTRGQQVTLSCSPISGHRSVSWYQQTPGQGLQFLFEYFSETQRNKGNFPGRFSGRQFSNSRSEMNVSTLELGDSALYLCASSSALAGETQYFGPGTRLLVL.

This chain uses TRBV5-1 with TRBJ2-3; 9 bases line up with TRBD2. The trim removed 4 bases at V and 5 bases at J, leaving 11 bases unmatched. CDR1 is SGHRS, CDR2 YFSETQ, per germline. The CDR3 consists of 16 residues. Here the CDR3 DNA reads TGCGCCAGCAGCCCCCCTGGGGCGGGGGGGAAAGATACGCAGTATTTT. The encoded protein is CASSPPGAGGKDTQYF.

The J gene is TRBJ1-1, the V gene TRBV19, with a possible D match to TRBD1 (5 bases). The CDR3 totals 14 residues. V gave up 4 bases and J gave up 6 bases, with 15 bases separating them. Germline V gene data show CDR1 as LNHDA and CDR2 as SQIVND (reference sequence). The CDR3 coding sequence is TGTGCCAGTAGTACCCCCAGGGTAAACGCTGAAGCTTTCTTT. Its protein product is CASSTPRVNAEAFF.

The V gene is TRBV19, the J gene TRBJ1-5; perhaps TRBD1 as D (5 bases). Germline CDR1 and CDR2: LNHDA and SQIVND (reference sequence). V lost 4 bases to trimming and J lost 3 bases, with 13 bases between them. The CDR3 is made up of 15 amino acids. CDR3 amino acids: CASSTGGGNNQPQHF. The CDR3 DNA sequence: TGTGCCAGTAGTACCGGGGGGGGGAACAATCAGCCCCAGCATTTT.

The CDR3 sequence: CASSVGGLGYGYTF. In nucleotides, the CDR3 is TGTGCCAGCAGCGTAGGAGGCCTTGGCTATGGCTACACCTTC. The chain has TRBV9 and TRBJ1-2; no clear D gene. This CDR3 spans 14 amino acids. The V gene's germline CDR1 is SGDLS and CDR2 YYNGEE. V lost 0 bases to trimming and J lost 4 bases, with 10 bases between them.

The rearrangement joins TRBV2 to TRBJ2-1, with TRBD2 identical over 10 bases. CDR1 and CDR2 (germline): SNHLY, FYNNEI. The CDR3 contains 14 residues. The V gene end was trimmed by 6 bases and the J gene end by 7 bases; junction bases not matched to a gene: 6. This chain's CDR3 is CASRAAGGVNEQFF. DNA of the CDR3: TGTGCCAGCAGAGCAGCGGGAGGGGTTAATGAGCAGTTCTTC.

The V call is TRBV7-2, the J call TRBJ2-7, with D perhaps being TRBD1 or TRBD2 (5 bases each). The CDR3 consists of 16 residues. Trimming cost V 4 bases and J 5 bases, with 21 bases left between them. Germline V gene lookup returns CDR1 SGHTA and CDR2 FQGNSA. The CDR3 sequence is CASSSATGAGRHEQYF. DNA of the CDR3: TGTGCCAGCAGCTCCGCGACCGGGGCAGGGCGCCACGAGCAGTACTTC.

This chain uses TRBV29-1 with TRBJ2-3; maybe TRBD2 (5 bases). Per the germline V gene, CDR1 is SQVTM and CDR2 is ANQGSEA. There are 13 residues in the CDR3. Trimming removed 5 bases at V and 1 base at J, with 10 bases between. The CDR3 loop reads CSVRPEGTDTQYF. DNA for the CDR3: TGCAGCGTTCGTCCGGAGGGCACAGATACGCAGTATTTT.

This chain links TRBV27 with TRBJ1-5, with 7 bases fitting TRBD1. Per germline, CDR1 MNHEY and CDR2 SMNVEV (reference sequence). The CDR3 loop spans 14 amino acids. V shed 6 bases, J shed 4 bases, and the junction held 6 bases outside the gene matches. DNA of the CDR3: TGTGCCAGCAGGTCGACAGGGCGTAATCAGCCCCAGCATTTT. It yields the protein CASRSTGRNQPQHF.

CDR3 loop: CASRRPGGSFSYGYTF. CDR3 bases: TGTGCCAGTAGAAGGCCAGGGGGCAGTTTTAGCTATGGCTACACCTTC. The rearrangement joins TRBV19 to TRBJ1-2, with 8 bases aligning to TRBD1. Germline V gives CDR1 LNHDA, CDR2 SQIVND (reference sequence). Trimming took 6 bases from V and 4 from J; bases not matched to a gene: 13. The CDR3 is made up of 16 amino acids.

The chain uses TRBV27 and TRBJ2-1; D is unresolved. The CDR3 has 15 residues. Germline CDR1 MNHEY, CDR2 SMNVEV (reference sequence). With 1 base removed from V and 7 bases from J, the gap between germline ends came to 14 bases. Here the CDR3 reads CASSLFQDRANEQFF. CDR3 bases: TGTGCCAGCAGTTTATTCCAGGACCGAGCGAATGAGCAGTTCTTC.

The J gene is TRBJ1-2, the V gene TRBV6-4; a weak D match, TRBD1 (5 bases). Germline loops: CDR1 MRHNA, CDR2 SNTAGT. V was pared by 10 bases and J by 1 base, with 16 bases between. This CDR3 contains 14 residues. The CDR3: CAMPFRDLNYGYTF. CDR3 bases: TGTGCCATGCCTTTCCGGGACCTTAACTATGGCTACACCTTC.

V gene TRBV7-2 combines with J gene TRBJ2-2, with TRBD2 matching over 7 bases. CDR3 length: 17 residues. Trimming cost V 5 bases and J 3 bases; bases outside gene matches: 12. Germline-derived CDR1 and CDR2 are SGHTA and FQGNSA. In nucleotides, the CDR3 is TGTGCCAGCAGCCACCGAGCGGGAATGGGTGACACCGGGGAGCTGTTTTTT. It yields the protein CASSHRAGMGDTGELFF.

This chain's CDR3 is CASKATLGSNQPQHF. In nucleotides, the CDR3 is TGTGCCAGCAAGGCTACCTTGGGGAGCAATCAGCCCCAGCATTTT. This rearrangement joins TRBV6-1 to TRBJ1-5, with D hard to call. Between the trimmed V and J ends, which lost 7 bases and 1 base, there was a span of 14 bases. The CDR3 is 15 residues long. CDR1 MNHNS and CDR2 SASEGT come from the germline V gene.

The J gene is TRBJ1-6, the V gene TRBV7-2, with D possibly TRBD1 on 6 matching bases. Germline CDR1 is SGHTA and CDR2 is FQGNSA. V was trimmed by 5 bases and J by 9 bases, leaving 14 bases between them. CDR3 length equals 14 residues. The CDR3 here is CASSPRQEGSPLHF. CDR3 nucleotides: TGTGCCAGCAGCCCCAGACAGGAAGGTTCACCCCTCCACTTT.

The V call is TRBV19, the J call TRBJ1-1; D is perhaps TRBD1 (6 bases). V was clipped by 3 bases and J by 0 bases, with 11 bases between them. CDR3 length equals 15 residues. CDR1 is LNHDA, CDR2 SQIVND, per germline (reference sequence). The CDR3 sequence is CASSIQSGVNTEAFF. The CDR3 nucleotides are TGTGCCAGTAGTATTCAGTCAGGGGTGAACACTGAAGCTTTCTTT. Variable domain in full (rest from reference TRBV19 and TRBJ1-1): DGGITQSPKYLFRKEGQNVTLSCEQNLNHDAMYWYRQDPGQGLRLIYYSQIVNDFQKGDIAEGYSVSREKKESFPLTVTSAQKNPTAFYLCASSIQSGVNTEAFFGQGTRLTVV.